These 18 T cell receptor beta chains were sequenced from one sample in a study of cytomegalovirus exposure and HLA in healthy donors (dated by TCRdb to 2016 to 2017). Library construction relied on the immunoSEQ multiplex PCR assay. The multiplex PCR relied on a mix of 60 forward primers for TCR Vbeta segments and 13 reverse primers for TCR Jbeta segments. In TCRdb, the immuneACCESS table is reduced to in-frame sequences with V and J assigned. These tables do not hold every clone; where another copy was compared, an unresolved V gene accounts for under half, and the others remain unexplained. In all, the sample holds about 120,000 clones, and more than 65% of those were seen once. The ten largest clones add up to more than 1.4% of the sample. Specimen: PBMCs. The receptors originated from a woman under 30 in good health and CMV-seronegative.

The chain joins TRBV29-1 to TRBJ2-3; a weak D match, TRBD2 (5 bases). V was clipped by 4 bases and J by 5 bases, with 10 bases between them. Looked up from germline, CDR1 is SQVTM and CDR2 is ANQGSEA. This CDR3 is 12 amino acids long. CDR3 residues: CSVGGSGDTQYF. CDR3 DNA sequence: TGCAGCGTTGGAGGGTCGGGAGATACGCAGTATTTT.

CDR3 bases: TGCGCCAGCAGCTTGGGATCTAGCGGGGGGGAGACCCAGTACTTC. Protein: CASSLGSSGGETQYF. The chain recombines TRBV5-1 with TRBJ2-5; 11 bases fit TRBD2. Trimming cost V 0 bases and J 5 bases; bases outside gene matches: 3. Germline V gene data show CDR1 as SGHRS and CDR2 as YFSETQ. The CDR3 contains 15 residues. Complete variable domain (other parts from reference TRBV5-1 and TRBJ2-5): KAGVTQTPRYLIKTRGQQVTLSCSPISGHRSVSWYQQTPGQGLQFLFEYFSETQRNKGNFPGRFSGRQFSNSRSEMNVSTLELGDSALYLCASSLGSSGGETQYFGPGTRLLVL.

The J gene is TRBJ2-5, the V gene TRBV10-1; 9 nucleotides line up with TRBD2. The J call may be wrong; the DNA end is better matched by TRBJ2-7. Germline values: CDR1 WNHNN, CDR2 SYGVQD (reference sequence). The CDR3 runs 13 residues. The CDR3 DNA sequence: TGCGCCAGCAGCCTAGCGGGAACCTACGAGCAGTACTTC. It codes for CASSLAGTYEQYF.

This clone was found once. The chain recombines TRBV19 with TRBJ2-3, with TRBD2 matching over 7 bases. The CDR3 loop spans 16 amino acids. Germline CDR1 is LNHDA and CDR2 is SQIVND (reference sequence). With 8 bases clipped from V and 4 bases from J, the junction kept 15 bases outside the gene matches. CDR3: CASALQWGGEADTQYF. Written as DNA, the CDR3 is TGTGCCAGTGCCTTACAGTGGGGGGGTGAAGCAGATACGCAGTATTTT.

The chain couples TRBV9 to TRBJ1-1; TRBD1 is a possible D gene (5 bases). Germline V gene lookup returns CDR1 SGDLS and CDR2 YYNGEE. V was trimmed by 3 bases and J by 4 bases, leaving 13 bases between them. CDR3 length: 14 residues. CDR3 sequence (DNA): TGTGCCAGCAGCGCCAGTCACAGGAGCACTGAAGCTTTCTTT. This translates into CASSASHRSTEAFF. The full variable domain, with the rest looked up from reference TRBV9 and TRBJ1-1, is DSGVTQTPKHLITATGQRVTLRCSPRSGDLSVYWYQQSLDQGLQFLIQYYNGEERAKGNILERFSAQQFPDLHSELNLSSLELGDSALYFCASSASHRSTEAFFGQGTRLTVV.

CDR3 DNA sequence: TGCGCCAGCAGCCGGGACAGGAGTACCTACGAGCAGTACTTC. This sequence encodes CASSRDRSTYEQYF. This chain joins TRBV4-1 and TRBJ2-7; 8 bases align to TRBD1. Germline V CDR1 and CDR2: MGHRA, YSYEKL. This CDR3 is 14 amino acids long. The junction had 4 bases not matched to a gene; V was cut back by 4 bases and J by 2 bases.

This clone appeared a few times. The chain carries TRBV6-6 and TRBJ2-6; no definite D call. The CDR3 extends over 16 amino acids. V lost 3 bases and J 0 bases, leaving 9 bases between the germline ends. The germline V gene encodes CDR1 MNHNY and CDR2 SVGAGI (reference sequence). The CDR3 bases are TGTGCCAGCAGTTATAAATACAGCTCTGGGGCCAACGTCCTGACTTTC. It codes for CASSYKYSSGANVLTF.

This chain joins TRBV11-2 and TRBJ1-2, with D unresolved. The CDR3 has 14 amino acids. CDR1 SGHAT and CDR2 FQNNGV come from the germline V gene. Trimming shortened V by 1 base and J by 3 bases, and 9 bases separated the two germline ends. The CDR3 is CASSLVGPDYGYTF. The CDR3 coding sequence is TGTGCCAGCAGCTTAGTTGGGCCAGACTATGGCTACACCTTC.

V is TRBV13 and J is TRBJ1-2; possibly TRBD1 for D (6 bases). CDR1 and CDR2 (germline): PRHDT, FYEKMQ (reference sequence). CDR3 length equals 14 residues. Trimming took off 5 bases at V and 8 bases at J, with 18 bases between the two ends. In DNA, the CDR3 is TGTGCCAGCAGCCGTTTCAGGGGAGATAGCGGCTACACCTTC. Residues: CASSRFRGDSGYTF.

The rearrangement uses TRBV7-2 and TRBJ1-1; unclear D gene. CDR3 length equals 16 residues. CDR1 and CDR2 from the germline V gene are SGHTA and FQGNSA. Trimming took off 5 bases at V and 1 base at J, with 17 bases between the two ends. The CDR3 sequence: CASSLKTSTWNTEAFF. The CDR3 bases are TGTGCCAGCAGCCTTAAGACAAGTACCTGGAACACTGAAGCTTTCTTT.

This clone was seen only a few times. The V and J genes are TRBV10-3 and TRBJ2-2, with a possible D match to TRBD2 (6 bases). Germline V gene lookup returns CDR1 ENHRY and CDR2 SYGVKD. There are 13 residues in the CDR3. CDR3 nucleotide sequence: TGTGCGGGGGGAGAAACGAACACCGGGGAGCTGTTTTTT. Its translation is CAGGETNTGELFF.

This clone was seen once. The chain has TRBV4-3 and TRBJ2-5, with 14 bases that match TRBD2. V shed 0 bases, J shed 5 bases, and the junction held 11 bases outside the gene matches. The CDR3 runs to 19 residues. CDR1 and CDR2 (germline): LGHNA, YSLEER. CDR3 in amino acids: CASSQESPWTSGGRETQYF. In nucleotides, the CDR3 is TGCGCCAGCAGCCAAGAAAGCCCCTGGACTAGCGGGGGGCGGGAGACCCAGTACTTC.

The CDR3 here is CASSRGIAGGQGNIQYF. In nucleotides, the CDR3 is TGTGCCAGCAGTCGGGGTATAGCGGGAGGACAGGGAAACATTCAGTACTTC. V usage is TRBV7-8 and J usage is TRBJ2-4, with 10 bases lining up with TRBD2. Germline V CDR1 and CDR2: SGHVS, FQNEAQ. Trimming took 6 bases from V and 6 from J; bases not matched to a gene: 14. The CDR3 loop spans 17 amino acids.

This chain's CDR3 is CASSLGLAGSLYEQYF. CDR3 DNA: TGTGCCAGCAGCCTCGGACTAGCGGGGTCCCTATACGAGCAGTACTTC. The gene calls are TRBV7-2 and TRBJ2-7, with 12 bases fitting TRBD2. With 5 bases clipped from V and 4 bases from J, the junction kept 9 bases outside the gene matches. Germline loops: CDR1 SGHTA, CDR2 FQGNSA. CDR3 length: 16 amino acids.

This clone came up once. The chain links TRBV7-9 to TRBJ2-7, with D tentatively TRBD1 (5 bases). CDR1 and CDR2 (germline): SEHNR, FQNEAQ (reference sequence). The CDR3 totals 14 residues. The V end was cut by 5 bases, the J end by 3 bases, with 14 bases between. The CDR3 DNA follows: TGTGCCAGCAGCCACGGAACAGGTAACTACGAGCAGTACTTC. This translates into CASSHGTGNYEQYF.

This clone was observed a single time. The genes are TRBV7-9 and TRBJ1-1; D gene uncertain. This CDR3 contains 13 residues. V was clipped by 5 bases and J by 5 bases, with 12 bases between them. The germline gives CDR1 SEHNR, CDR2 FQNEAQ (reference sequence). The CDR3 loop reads CASSPAGETEAFF. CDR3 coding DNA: TGTGCCAGCAGCCCTGCTGGGGAGACTGAAGCTTTCTTT.

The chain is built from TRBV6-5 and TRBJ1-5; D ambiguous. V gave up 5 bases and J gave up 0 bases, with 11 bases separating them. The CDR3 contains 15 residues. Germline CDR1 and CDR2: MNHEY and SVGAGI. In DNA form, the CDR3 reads TGTGCCAGCAGTCGGGGAAGATATAGCAATCAGCCCCAGCATTTT. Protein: CASSRGRYSNQPQHF.

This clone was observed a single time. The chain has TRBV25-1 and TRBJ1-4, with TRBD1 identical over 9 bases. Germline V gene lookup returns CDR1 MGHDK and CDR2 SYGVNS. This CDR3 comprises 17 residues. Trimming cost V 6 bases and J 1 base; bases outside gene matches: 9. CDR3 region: CASSSGTGYLTNEKLFF. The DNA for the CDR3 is TGTGCCAGCAGCTCCGGGACAGGGTATTTAACTAATGAAAAACTGTTTTTT.